This TCR beta chain emerged from a study of blood T cells in healthy people across ages. A second PCR of about 7 to 12 cycles used a sample-barcoded 5' primer and a J-beta primer mix. Every cDNA molecule bore a tag from a template-switch adaptor containing 12 random nucleotides. Each CDR3 protein gets one entry after TCRdb re-called the 5' RACE reads with MiXCR. The table includes about 970,000 distinct CDR3 sequences, about 53% detected once. This clonotype was observed a handful of times. Every participating donor contributed around 9.5 milliliters of peripheral blood through a draw. This clonotype was sampled from a woman aged 55-75 years in good health. Material for sequencing was blood.

CDR3 DNA sequence: TGTGCCATCAGTGAGTCAACGGCGGAACGGTTAAACATTCAGTACTTC. Protein: CAISESTAERLNIQYF. The chain links TRBV10-3 to TRBJ2-4; no firm D call. The germline V and J ends were trimmed by 0 bases and 6 bases, with 15 bases remaining between them. The length of the CDR3 is 16 residues. The germline V gene has CDR1 ENHRY and CDR2 SYGVKD.